Below, 8 T cell receptor beta chains from the same sample are listed, as sequenced in a study of blood T cell repertoires in COVID-19. The protocol was immunoSEQ multiplex PCR, while the TCRdb copy is restricted to in-frame clones and leaves out a portion. The sample holds about 130,000 clones, 55% to 75% seen once. Sequencing was done on a sample of peripheral blood. The origin of the receptors is a woman aged 65 to 85 with acute or convalescent COVID-19.

The rearrangement links TRBV9 to TRBJ2-1; 11 bases match TRBD2. Germline V gene data show CDR1 as SGDLS and CDR2 as YYNGEE. The CDR3 has 16 amino acids. V lost 0 bases, J lost 7 bases, and 6 bases stayed unmatched. In nucleotides, the CDR3 is TGTGCCAGCAGCGTAGGCCTAGCGGGAGGATGGAATGAGCAGTTCTTC. It specifies CASSVGLAGGWNEQFF.

The chain carries TRBV9 and TRBJ2-3; 14 nucleotides match TRBD2. V was pared by 2 bases and J by 5 bases, with 4 bases of the junction left unmatched. The V gene's germline CDR1 is SGDLS and CDR2 YYNGEE. The CDR3 loop spans 16 amino acids. CDR3 coding DNA: TGTGCCAGCAGCGTTGGGACTAGCGGGAGAATAGATACGCAGTATTTT. Protein product: CASSVGTSGRIDTQYF.

V and J are TRBV6-2 or TRBV6-3 and TRBJ2-3, with 12 nucleotides matching TRBD2. CDR1 is MNHEY and CDR2 is SVGEGT in the germline V gene. CDR3 length: 15 amino acids. V was pared by 6 bases and J by 5 bases, with 6 bases of the junction left unmatched. The CDR3 region is CASSLAGGPKDTQYF. In DNA, the CDR3 is TGTGCCAGCAGCCTAGCGGGGGGGCCGAAAGATACGCAGTATTTT.

The rearrangement joins TRBV2 to TRBJ2-7; a weak D match, TRBD2 (5 bases). The CDR3 has 15 residues. Trimming took off 6 bases at V and 0 bases at J, with 15 bases between the two ends. From germline, CDR1 is SNHLY and CDR2 FYNNEI. CDR3 coding DNA: TGTGCCAGCAGGGGGTTGACTGGGAGCTCCTACGAGCAGTACTTC. Translation gives CASRGLTGSSYEQYF.

The chain is built from TRBV30 and TRBJ2-1, with TRBD2 matching over 13 bases. Germline V gives CDR1 GTSNPN, CDR2 SVGIG (reference sequence). V shed 5 bases, J shed 6 bases, and the junction held 10 bases outside the gene matches. This CDR3 contains 16 residues. The CDR3: CAWGTSGARGGNEQFF. CDR3 coding DNA: TGTGCCTGGGGGACTAGCGGGGCCCGGGGGGGCAATGAGCAGTTCTTC. The variable domain in full, completed from reference TRBV30 and TRBJ2-1, reads SQTIHQWPATLVQPVGSPLSLECTVEGTSNPNLYWYRQAAGRGLQLLFYSVGIGQISSEVPQNLSASRPQDRQFILSSKKLLLSDSGFYLCAWGTSGARGGNEQFFGPGTRLTVL.

This clone was seen just once. CDR3 sequence reads: CASRALAGANEQFF. The DNA for the CDR3 is TGTGCCAGCAGGGCGCTAGCGGGGGCTAATGAGCAGTTCTTC. The chain recombines TRBV11-2 with TRBJ2-1; 10 nucleotides match TRBD2. Germline V CDR1 and CDR2: SGHAT, FQNNGV. The CDR3 is made up of 14 amino acids. V was clipped by 6 bases and J by 7 bases; unmatched bases: 6.

The chain couples TRBV5-1 to TRBJ1-2; unclear D gene. V shed 4 bases and J shed 6 bases, with 7 bases lying between them. This CDR3 is built from 11 residues. Germline CDR1 reads SGHRS; CDR2 reads YFSETQ. The CDR3 DNA follows: TGCGCCAGCAGCCCCGGGGATGGCTACACCTTC. The encoded protein is CASSPGDGYTF.

This clone appeared once. The chain employs TRBV24-1 and TRBJ2-5; D perhaps matches TRBD1 (5 bases). Germline assignment: CDR1 KGHDR and CDR2 SFDVKD. Trimming pared 1 base from V and 2 bases from J, leaving 13 bases between. The CDR3 has 16 amino acids. CDR3 residues: CATSDFRQGRQETQYF. The CDR3 region has the DNA TGTGCCACCAGTGATTTCCGGCAGGGCCGGCAAGAGACCCAGTACTTC.